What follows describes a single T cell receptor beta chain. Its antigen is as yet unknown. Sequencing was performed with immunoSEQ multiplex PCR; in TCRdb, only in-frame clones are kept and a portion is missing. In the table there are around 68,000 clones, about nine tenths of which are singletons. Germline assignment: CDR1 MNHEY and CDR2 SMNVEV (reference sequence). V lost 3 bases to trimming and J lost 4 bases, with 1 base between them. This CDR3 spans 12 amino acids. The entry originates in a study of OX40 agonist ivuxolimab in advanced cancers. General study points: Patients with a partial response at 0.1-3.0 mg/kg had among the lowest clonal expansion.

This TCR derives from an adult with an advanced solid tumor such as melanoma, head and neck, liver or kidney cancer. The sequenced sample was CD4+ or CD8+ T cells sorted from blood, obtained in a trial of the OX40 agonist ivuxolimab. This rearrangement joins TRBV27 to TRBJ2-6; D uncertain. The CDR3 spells CASSLGANVLTF. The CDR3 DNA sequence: TGTGCCAGCAGTTTGGGGGCCAACGTCCTGACTTTC. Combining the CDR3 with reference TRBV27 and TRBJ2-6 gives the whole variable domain EAQVTQNPRYLITVTGKKLTVTCSQNMNHEYMSWYRQDPGLGLRQIYYSMNVEVTDKGDVPEGYKVSRKEKRNFPLILESPSPNQTSLYFCASSLGANVLTFGAGSRLTVL.